Each of the 26 T cell receptor beta chains below was sequenced from the same sample in a study of T cells in women clearing cervical HPV infection. Sequencing used immunoSEQ multiplex PCR; TCRdb keeps in-frame clones, though not all of them. The table gives 40,000 or so clones; the top ten clones make up approximately 6.3% of it. Sequenced sample: blood buffy coat. Source of these receptors: a woman aged 18-70 years with a cervical HPV16 infection that either progressed to CIN3+ or cleared (not recorded which).

As regards this clone: From the germline J gene comes the end of the CDR3, since the read stops 3 residues before it. The chain carries TRBV5-1 and TRBJ1-6, with D perhaps TRBD1 (5 bases). Germline assignment: CDR1 SGHRS and CDR2 YFSETQ. The CDR3 length is 15 residues. Trimming removed 0 bases from V and 8 bases from J, with 12 bases in between. The CDR3 bases that were read are TGCGCCAGCAGCTTGGACGCAGGGCTTGATTCACCC. It encodes CASSLDAGLDSP. The CDR3 in its entirety is CASSLDAGLDSPLHF. Full variable domain (missing parts from reference TRBV5-1 and TRBJ1-6): KAGVTQTPRYLIKTRGQQVTLSCSPISGHRSVSWYQQTPGQGLQFLFEYFSETQRNKGNFPGRFSGRQFSNSRSEMNVSTLELGDSALYLCASSLDAGLDSPLHFGNGTRLTVT.

Notes on this clone: The read ends 3 residues before the CDR3 terminus; that terminus is restored from the germline J gene. The chain joins TRBV19 to TRBJ2-1, with TRBD2 matching over 7 bases. Per the germline V gene, CDR1 is LNHDA and CDR2 is SQIVND (reference sequence). V shed 3 bases, J shed 0 bases, and the junction held 8 bases outside the gene matches. This CDR3 has 17 residues. CDR3 bases read: TGTGCCAGTAGTATTACGGGAGGCGGGTTCTCCTACAATGAG. Encoded protein: CASSITGGGFSYNE. The CDR3 in its entirety is CASSITGGGFSYNEQFF.

About this clone itself: The read stops 3 residues short of the end of the CDR3; the missing end is completed from the germline J gene. The chain links TRBV20-1 to TRBJ2-7; the D gene is possibly TRBD2 (5 bases). This CDR3 has 15 amino acids. The V and J ends lost 0 bases and 4 bases respectively, with 16 bases between them. From germline, CDR1 is DFQATT and CDR2 SNEGSKA (reference sequence). The CDR3 DNA, read in part, is TGCAGTGCTAGAGATCAAGCGGAGCCCTCATACGAG. Translation gives CSARDQAEPSYE. The full CDR3 is CSARDQAEPSYEQYF.

The chain's CDR3 is CASSPGSGLTDTQYF. Incomplete CDR3 DNA: TGTGCCAGCTCACCAGGTTCGGGTTTGACAGATACG. The rearrangement joins TRBV18 to TRBJ2-3, with D unresolved. The read falls 3 residues short of the CDR3 end, and the missing part is taken from the germline J gene. Trimming removed 2 bases at V and 3 bases at J, with 12 bases between. Germline CDR1 reads KGHSH; CDR2 reads LQKENI. The CDR3 contains 15 residues.

For this clone: Coverage ceases 3 residues before the CDR3 finishes, and the germline J gene fills in the end. J is TRBJ2-1 and V is TRBV30; weak D call: TRBD2 (5 bases). This CDR3 is built from 12 residues. Per germline, CDR1 GTSNPN and CDR2 SVGIG (reference sequence). V lost 6 bases, J lost 5 bases, and 11 bases lay in between. CDR3 loop: CACPADHNEQFF. The part of the CDR3 DNA that was read is TGTGCCTGCCCAGCGGACCACAATGAG.

With respect to this clone: The CDR3 extends 3 residues past the end of the read, so its final part is completed from the germline J gene. This chain connects TRBV20-1 to TRBJ2-1; 10 bases fit TRBD2. V gave up 6 bases and J gave up 7 bases; unmatched junction bases: 6. Germline V gene data show CDR1 as DFQATT and CDR2 as SNEGSKA (reference sequence). CDR3 length: 13 amino acids. The CDR3 spells CSAEGTSENEQFF. CDR3 bases read: TGCAGTGCGGAAGGGACTAGCGAAAATGAG.

Points on this clone: Sequencing ends 3 residues short of the CDR3 end; the germline J gene provides the rest. The V call is TRBV5-1, the J call TRBJ2-1, with a weak D call TRBD1 (6 bases). The CDR3 totals 16 residues. V lost 0 bases and J 1 base, leaving 11 bases between the germline ends. The germline V gene has CDR1 SGHRS and CDR2 YFSETQ. CDR3 DNA, as far as it was read: TGCGCCAGCAGCTTGGCCTCGGGGACATCCTACAATGAG. As protein: CASSLASGTSYNE. The complete CDR3 protein is CASSLASGTSYNEQFF.

Worth noting for this clone: It is unclear where the CDR3 begins or ends on the DNA, so no DNA is shown, and the CDR3 is as TCRdb lists it. The genes are TRBV28 and TRBJ2-2; the table's D call of TRBD1 was not tested on the DNA. The CDR3 spans 15 amino acids, including both terminal residues. In germline, CDR1 is MDHEN, CDR2 SYDVKM. CDR3 in amino acids: CASSSSGQGNGELFF.

This CDR3 reads CASSLAVANTGELFF. The part of the CDR3 DNA that was read is TGTGCCAGCAGCCTAGCGGTAGCGAACACCGGGGAG. The chain joins TRBV7-3 to TRBJ2-2, with 7 positions matching TRBD2. The observed sequence ends 3 residues before the CDR3 terminus, with the missing tail filled in from the germline J gene. CDR1 is SGHTA, CDR2 FQGTGA, per germline. The CDR3 is made up of 15 amino acids. V shed 5 bases, J shed 0 bases, and the junction held 3 bases outside the gene matches.

With respect to this clone: The read ends 3 residues shy of where the CDR3 ends; the end is completed using the germline J gene. J is TRBJ2-1 and V is TRBV30, with TRBD2 as a possible D gene (5 bases). This CDR3 has 13 amino acids. CDR1 and CDR2 from the germline V gene are GTSNPN and SVGIG (reference sequence). With 4 bases removed from V and 9 bases from J, the gap between germline ends came to 16 bases. The covered CDR3 bases are TGTGCCTGGAAATCTCGTGAGGGCCTTGAG. Residues: CAWKSREGLE. The entire CDR3 is CAWKSREGLEQFF. Full variable domain (outside the CDR3, taken from reference TRBV30 and TRBJ2-1): SQTIHQWPATLVQPVGSPLSLECTVEGTSNPNLYWYRQAAGRGLQLLFYSVGIGQISSEVPQNLSASRPQDRQFILSSKKLLLSDSGFYLCAWKSREGLEQFFGPGTRLTVL.

Details on this clone: From the germline J gene comes the end of the CDR3, since the read stops 3 residues before it. The V call is TRBV11-1, the J call TRBJ2-7, with 7 positions matching TRBD1. CDR1 is SGHAT, CDR2 FQDESV, per germline (reference sequence). The CDR3 loop spans 14 amino acids. The J segment lost 4 bases and the V segment lost 7 bases, leaving 10 bases of the junction unmatched. The CDR3 bases that were read are TGTGCCAGCAATCCCGGGACAGACAATTACGAG. It translates to CASNPGTDNYE. The whole CDR3 is CASNPGTDNYEQYF.

On this clone itself: The read gets to within 3 residues of the CDR3 end, and the germline J gene fills in the rest. The V gene is TRBV28, the J gene TRBJ2-7; no firm D call. CDR3 length: 15 amino acids. Trimming stripped 6 bases from V and 2 bases from J, with 17 bases between. Germline CDR1 is MDHEN and CDR2 is SYDVKM. The DNA read from the CDR3 is TGTGCCAGCAGCTCCCCTGGGCAGTCTCCCTACGAG. This codes for CASSSPGQSPYE. The entire CDR3 protein is CASSSPGQSPYEQYF.

Of note for this clone: The read ends 3 residues before the CDR3 terminus; that terminus is restored from the germline J gene. J is TRBJ1-4 and V is TRBV20-1; tentative D call: TRBD1 (5 bases). The V gene's germline CDR1 is DFQATT and CDR2 SNEGSKA (reference sequence). This CDR3 region has 13 residues. The DNA read from the CDR3 is TGCAGTGCTGGGACTACTAGGGATTCACCA. Residues: CSAGTTRDSP. The full CDR3 sequence reads CSAGTTRDSPLFF.

As concerns this clone: Read sequence stops 3 residues before the CDR3 end, and the germline J gene provides the missing end. The chain uses TRBV14 and TRBJ2-2, with no clear D. Germline V CDR1 and CDR2: SGHDN, FVKESK. V gave up 1 base and J gave up 1 base, with 7 bases separating them. This CDR3 has 15 amino acids. The CDR3 DNA, read in part, is TGTGCCAGCAGCCAAGCTACGGTGAACACCGGGGAG. Its protein product is CASSQATVNTGE. The complete CDR3 sequence is CASSQATVNTGELFF.

As for this clone: Read data end 3 residues before the CDR3 end; the end is taken from the germline J gene. This chain connects TRBV30 to TRBJ1-1; D is uncertain. The germline CDR1 and CDR2 sequences are GTSNPN and SVGIG (reference sequence). V gave up 5 bases and J gave up 2 bases, with 12 bases separating them. CDR3 size: 13 residues. The sequenced CDR3 bases are TGTGCCTGGGAGACAACCAGAAACACTGAA. Its translation is CAWETTRNTE. The whole CDR3 protein reads CAWETTRNTEAFF.

Turning to this clone: The CDR3 is cut off 3 residues early in the read; its end comes from the germline J gene. This sequence joins TRBV29-1 and TRBJ2-7; TRBD1 agrees at 9 bases. Germline trimming cut 2 bases from V and 0 bases from J; bases unmatched to any gene: 5. CDR3 length: 15 residues. In germline, CDR1 is SQVTM, CDR2 ANQGSEA. The CDR3 loop reads CSVEIQGAGSYEQYF. The sequenced CDR3 bases are TGCAGCGTTGAAATACAGGGGGCAGGCTCCTACGAG.

Remarks on this clone: The read stops 3 residues short of the end of the CDR3; the missing end is completed from the germline J gene. V is TRBV7-8 and J is TRBJ1-2; tentative D call: TRBD1 (5 bases). This CDR3 region has 15 residues. Germline CDR1 is SGHVS and CDR2 is FQNEAQ. The CDR3 region is CASSLGLLSTDTYTF. CDR3 DNA (partial): TGTGCCAGCAGCTTGGGACTTCTGAGCACAGATACC.

CDR3 bases read: TGTGCCTGGGGGAAGGGGACAGGGGGCGTGGGA. Translating gives CAWGKGTGGVG. The entire CDR3 sequence reads CAWGKGTGGVGAFF. J is TRBJ1-1 and V is TRBV30, with 12 bases aligning to TRBD1. The sequence runs out 3 residues before the end of the CDR3; the remainder is reconstructed from the germline J gene. This CDR3 has 14 amino acids. The germline V gene has CDR1 GTSNPN and CDR2 SVGIG (reference sequence).

The CDR3 protein is CASSQSGDRVNYGYTF. The CDR3 bases that were read are TGTGCCAGCAGCCAATCCGGGGACAGGGTAAACTATGGC. This chain joins TRBV4-2 and TRBJ1-2; the match to TRBD1 covers 9 bases. The read is 3 residues too short to cover the CDR3 end, so that end is filled in from the germline J gene. CDR3 length: 16 residues. Trimming at V came to 2 bases and at J to 2 bases, leaving 6 bases not matched to a gene. Per the germline V gene, CDR1 is LGHNA and CDR2 is YNFKEQ.

In the case of this clone: Read sequence stops 3 residues before the CDR3 end, and the germline J gene provides the missing end. The chain is built from TRBV19 and TRBJ2-1; 11 nucleotides agree with TRBD1. Per the germline V gene, CDR1 is LNHDA and CDR2 is SQIVND (reference sequence). CDR3 length: 13 amino acids. The ends lost 4 bases at V and 8 bases at J; junction bases unmatched: 1. Partial CDR3 DNA: TGTGCCAGTAGTAAGGACAGGGGGCATGAG. Translation gives CASSKDRGHE. The CDR3, in full, reads CASSKDRGHEQFF.

As concerns this clone: The read terminates 3 residues ahead of where the CDR3 ends, so the germline J gene completes it. The rearrangement uses TRBV3-1 (or the pseudogene TRBV3-2) and TRBJ2-1; 10 bases align to TRBD2. Germline CDR1 is LGHDT and CDR2 is YNNKEL (reference sequence). The V segment lost 4 bases and the J segment 7 bases; nucleotides outside the gene matches: 13. This CDR3 is 17 amino acids long. CDR3 residues: CASSPRTSGTLRNEQFF. The covered CDR3 bases are TGTGCCAGCAGCCCTAGGACTAGCGGTACGCTTCGGAATGAG.

Turning to this clone: The sequence runs out 3 residues before the end of the CDR3; the remainder is reconstructed from the germline J gene. V gene TRBV2 combines with J gene TRBJ1-2; D is uncertain. CDR3 length: 13 amino acids. In germline, CDR1 is SNHLY, CDR2 FYNNEI. CDR3 in amino acids: CASRVEGSYDYTF. The covered CDR3 bases are TGTGCCAGCAGAGTCGAAGGGTCCTACGAC.

As regards this clone: The CDR3 end lies 3 residues beyond the end of the read and is filled in from the germline J gene. This rearrangement joins TRBV2 to TRBJ2-1; a weak D match, TRBD1 (6 bases). The germline V and J ends were trimmed by 5 bases and 0 bases, with 11 bases remaining between them. The CDR3 is 15 amino acids. Germline assignment: CDR1 SNHLY and CDR2 FYNNEI. CDR3: CASSLRGSSYNEQFF. The sequenced part of the CDR3 DNA is TGTGCCAGCAGTCTCAGGGGCAGCTCCTACAATGAG.

Notes on this clone: The read falls 3 residues short of the CDR3 end, and the missing part is taken from the germline J gene. The V gene is TRBV7-3, the J gene TRBJ2-1, with TRBD2 matching 14 bases. The CDR3 sequence is 15 residues long. With V trimmed by 10 bases and J by 7 bases, 9 bases remained unmatched. Germline values: CDR1 SGHTA, CDR2 FQGTGA. The CDR3 loop reads CATAMGTSGGNEQFF. CDR3 DNA (partial): TGTGCCACCGCTATGGGGACTAGCGGGGGAAATGAG.

As for this clone: The observed sequence ends 3 residues before the CDR3 terminus, with the missing tail filled in from the germline J gene. V is TRBV30 and J is TRBJ2-3; perhaps D is TRBD1 or TRBD2 (6 bases each). V shed 5 bases and J shed 8 bases, with 11 bases lying between them. Germline CDR1 GTSNPN, CDR2 SVGIG (reference sequence). CDR3 size: 11 residues. This CDR3 reads CAWAQGGTQYF. CDR3 bases read: TGTGCCTGGGCACAGGGAGGTACG.

In regard to this clone: The sequence runs out 3 residues before the end of the CDR3; the remainder is reconstructed from the germline J gene. The chain carries TRBV19 and TRBJ1-6; 8 nucleotides line up with TRBD1. From germline, CDR1 is LNHDA and CDR2 SQIVND (reference sequence). This CDR3 comprises 15 residues. The V and J ends lost 4 bases and 10 bases, in that order; junction bases with no gene match: 9. The CDR3 protein is CASSKDREHRSPLHF. The part of the CDR3 DNA that was read is TGTGCCAGTAGTAAGGACAGGGAACATAGGTCACCC. Together with reference TRBV19 and TRBJ1-6, the CDR3 gives the full variable domain: DGGITQSPKYLFRKEGQNVTLSCEQNLNHDAMYWYRQDPGQGLRLIYYSQIVNDFQKGDIAEGYSVSREKKESFPLTVTSAQKNPTAFYLCASSKDREHRSPLHFGNGTRLTVT.